This entry describes one T cell receptor beta chain. This clonotype was seen many times. Its antigen is still unknown. Base qualities were left out, and no much larger clone turns up one base away. The junction carries 16 bases between V and J, which are trimmed by 1 base and 13 bases respectively. Including cysteine and phenylalanine, the CDR3 has 13 amino acids. The read is trimmed to its CDR3 DNA, 39 bases read in frame from base 1. CDR1 and CDR2, looked up from the germline V gene (reference sequence), are LGHDT and YNNKEL. To demonstrate the VDJtools post-analysis software, TCR beta repertoires were profiled from the peripheral blood of about 13 young patients with multiple sclerosis. Multiple sclerosis patients were children and adolescents aged about 6 to 17 years. Libraries were prepared through PCR. The sequencing machine was an Illumina HiSeq 2500. Unique molecular identifiers were incorporated into TCR beta cDNA libraries to reduce PCR and sequencing biases. Approximately 500,000 cDNA molecules were obtained for every 1 to 10 million input T cells, so each molecule roughly corresponded to one T cell. Patient libraries were prepared and sequenced with the same protocol used for the earlier healthy control dataset. Samples belonging to the same batch were prepared together, multiplexed and sequenced on a shared HiSeq lane. The paper's processing steps were these. MIGEC was used to process the raw barcoded reads, and molecular identifier groups with only a single read were discarded before consensus assembly and CDR3 extraction. Clonotype tables were post-analysed with VDJtools, and diversity was normalized by down-sampling all datasets to the smallest sample size. To correct batch-related cross-sample contamination, repertoire overlap clustering matched CDR3 amino acid sequences but not nucleotide sequences. The raw public reads went through TCRdb reprocessing: fastp at Q25, MiXCR clone calling, in-frame beta chains kept. Each record represents a unique CDR3 protein, reported with the most common genes and DNA among its rows. It is TCRdb's table, rather than the study itself, that gives the V and J calls and clone size. Present in this sample are approximately 260,000 distinct CDR3 sequences, 36% of which were seen just once. Around 5% of the sample goes to the ten largest clones.

These data belong to a study of post-analysis software for immune sequencing data (dated by TCRdb to the mid-2010s). Study-level background: Recorded disease courses included relapsing-remitting, secondary progressive and progressive-relapsing multiple sclerosis, with some patients lacking subtype annotation. A subset of samples was prepared in parallel using single-end sample barcoding, then pooled and co-amplified after Illumina adapter ligation. The multiple sclerosis patient repertoires were compared with roughly twelve previously published healthy control repertoires from donors aged about 6 to 25 years.

The paper as a whole reports these results and caveats: Strong co-clustering of samples prepared in the same batch was shown by direct clustering with F measure, prompting a batch-effect correction. A few TRBV segments, including TRBV5-6, TRBV5-1 and TRBV20-1, were significantly more frequent in patients than controls. Significantly lower normalized Chao1 diversity was found in multiple sclerosis patients than in controls, suggesting substantial peripheral T-cell clonal expansion. The multiple sclerosis patient group was slightly younger than the control group.

The TCR was taken from a girl aged 10 to 17 with multiple sclerosis. The material sequenced was blood. The chain is made from TRBV3-1 and TRBJ2-5, with the D segment identity uncertain. The CDR3 region has the sequence CASSQVAGGPGYF. The DNA reads as follows: TGTGCCAGCAGCCAAGTTGCAGGTGGTCCTGGGTACTTC.